Below are 25 T cell receptor beta chains sequenced from a single sample in a study of PD-1 blockade in mismatch repair-deficient tumors. Here immunoSEQ multiplex PCR was the method, and the copy in TCRdb shows in-frame clones only, minus some. The sample has about 130,000 clones; around nine tenths are singletons. Here the sequenced sample was peripheral blood, taken 70 to 72 weeks after starting pembrolizumab. Every receptor here comes from an adult with mismatch repair-deficient cancer.

This chain uses TRBV5-8 with TRBJ2-7; maybe TRBD2 (6 bases). Trimming took off 1 base at V and 0 bases at J, with 11 bases between the two ends. Germline V gene lookup returns CDR1 SGHTS and CDR2 YDEGEE. This CDR3 is 15 amino acids long. The CDR3 loop is CASSLIAGLSYEQYF. In DNA form, the CDR3 reads TGTGCCAGCAGCTTGATCGCGGGACTCTCCTACGAGCAGTACTTC.

DNA of the CDR3: TGCGCCAGCAGCCAAGCCGGGGTCGAGACCCAGTACTTC. It yields the protein CASSQAGVETQYF. The chain is built from TRBV4-1 and TRBJ2-5; a weak D match, TRBD2 (5 bases). The CDR3 is made up of 13 amino acids. Trimming shortened V by 1 base and J by 5 bases, and 8 bases separated the two germline ends. Germline-derived CDR1 and CDR2 are MGHRA and YSYEKL.

The chain carries TRBV28 and TRBJ1-1; no firm D call. V lost 6 bases to trimming and J lost 7 bases, with 9 bases between them. The CDR3 covers 11 residues. Looked up from germline, CDR1 is MDHEN and CDR2 is SYDVKM. The CDR3 sequence is CASSPTFEAFF. The CDR3, as DNA: TGTGCCAGCAGCCCCACGTTTGAAGCTTTCTTT.

The J gene is TRBJ2-7, the V gene TRBV9, with TRBD2 matching over 10 bases. Looked up from germline, CDR1 is SGDLS and CDR2 is YYNGEE. The junction had 9 bases not matched to a gene; V was cut back by 3 bases and J by 0 bases. The CDR3 spans 17 residues. The CDR3 spells CASSAAGGAISSYEQYF. The CDR3 DNA reads as TGTGCCAGCAGCGCAGCGGGAGGGGCCATTAGCTCCTACGAGCAGTACTTC.

This clone was seen a handful of times. The chain uses TRBV2 and TRBJ1-1; the D gene is possibly TRBD1 (5 bases). The CDR3 is made up of 11 amino acids. V was cut by 8 bases and J by 1 base, with 5 bases left in between. CDR1 is SNHLY, CDR2 FYNNEI, per germline. The CDR3 coding sequence is TGTGCCAGCCAGGGGAACACTGAAGCTTTCTTT. This sequence encodes CASQGNTEAFF.

The rearrangement links TRBV19 to TRBJ2-7; no clear D. The CDR3 covers 17 residues. V was trimmed by 1 base and J by 3 bases, leaving 19 bases between them. CDR1 and CDR2 from the germline V gene are LNHDA and SQIVND (reference sequence). In nucleotides, the CDR3 is TGTGCCAGTAGTATAGCATACGCCGTCGACTCGGGCTACGAGCAGTACTTC. It encodes CASSIAYAVDSGYEQYF.

This clone appeared a single time. The rearrangement uses TRBV5-6 and TRBJ2-1; 8 positions match TRBD2. Germline V CDR1 and CDR2: SGHDT, YYEEEE. The CDR3 extends over 15 amino acids. V lost 5 bases and J lost 4; bases outside the gene matches: 8. The chain's CDR3 is CASSQTSGSYNEQFF. CDR3 bases: TGTGCCAGCAGTCAAACTAGCGGCTCATACAATGAGCAGTTCTTC.

This chain joins TRBV6-5 and TRBJ1-1; D not certain. The CDR3 spans 13 residues. Germline lookup yields CDR1 MNHEY and CDR2 SVGAGI. V lost 8 bases to trimming and J lost 3 bases, with 13 bases between them. The chain's CDR3 is CASFRVAYTEAFF. The CDR3, as DNA: TGTGCCAGCTTCCGGGTCGCTTACACTGAAGCTTTCTTT.

J is TRBJ1-5 and V is TRBV19; the D is unclear. Germline loops: CDR1 LNHDA, CDR2 SQIVND (reference sequence). There are 12 residues in the CDR3. Trimming shortened V by 3 bases and J by 6 bases, and 6 bases separated the two germline ends. The CDR3 DNA reads TGTGCCAGTAGTATGTGGGGTCAGCCCCAGCATTTT. Protein product: CASSMWGQPQHF.

CDR3 sequence reads: CASSSREDEQFF. The CDR3 nucleotides read TGTGCCAGCAGCTCGAGGGAGGATGAGCAGTTCTTC. This sequence joins TRBV5-6 and TRBJ2-1, with D possibly TRBD2 on 6 matching bases. V lost 3 bases and J lost 8, with 9 bases in between. Germline CDR1 SGHDT, CDR2 YYEEEE. This CDR3 is built from 12 residues. The variable domain in full, completed from reference TRBV5-6 and TRBJ2-1, reads DAGVTQSPTHLIKTRGQQVTLRCSPKSGHDTVSWYQQALGQGPQFIFQYYEEEERQRGNFPDRFSGHQFPNYSSELNVNALLLGDSALYLCASSSREDEQFFGPGTRLTVL.

This chain links TRBV19 with TRBJ2-7, with D maybe TRBD2 (5 bases). V was clipped by 9 bases and J by 2 bases, with 17 bases between them. Germline V gene lookup returns CDR1 LNHDA and CDR2 SQIVND (reference sequence). The CDR3 consists of 14 residues. CDR3: CASQTGFGAYEQYF. CDR3 sequence (DNA): TGTGCCAGCCAAACGGGGTTTGGAGCCTACGAGCAGTACTTC.

Here the CDR3 reads CASSHGQGYDYEQYF. In nucleotides, the CDR3 is TGTGCCAGCAGTCACGGACAGGGGTATGACTACGAGCAGTACTTC. This chain joins TRBV27 and TRBJ2-7; 9 nucleotides match TRBD1. V shed 5 bases, J shed 3 bases, and the junction held 8 bases outside the gene matches. Germline assignment: CDR1 MNHEY and CDR2 SMNVEV (reference sequence). The CDR3 totals 15 residues.

The table lists this clone with a few counts. The chain recombines TRBV7-9 with TRBJ2-3; TRBD2 agrees at 14 bases. Germline V CDR1 and CDR2: SEHNR, FQNEAQ (reference sequence). The CDR3 sequence is 15 residues long. Losses at the gene ends were 9 bases for V and 3 bases for J; bases not matched to a gene: 5. CDR3 sequence: CASERLAGGTDTQYF. The CDR3 DNA is TGTGCCAGTGAAAGACTAGCGGGAGGGACAGATACGCAGTATTTT.

The V gene is TRBV27, the J gene TRBJ1-1; D remains ambiguous. The CDR3 totals 16 residues. The V and J ends lost 5 bases and 7 bases respectively, with 23 bases between them. Germline CDR1 is MNHEY and CDR2 is SMNVEV (reference sequence). This chain's CDR3 is CASSPYPLKDEIEAFF. CDR3 nucleotide sequence: TGTGCCAGCAGTCCTTACCCTCTGAAAGATGAGATTGAAGCTTTCTTT.

This chain connects TRBV6-5 to TRBJ2-7, with 10 nucleotides matching TRBD2. The CDR3 contains 14 residues. V was pared by 5 bases and J by 0 bases, with 1 base of the junction left unmatched. Germline V gene lookup returns CDR1 MNHEY and CDR2 SVGAGI. The CDR3 is CASSPSGSSYEQYF. CDR3 DNA: TGTGCCAGCAGTCCTAGCGGGAGCTCCTACGAGCAGTACTTC.

This chain uses TRBV2 with TRBJ2-3, with D unclear. CDR3 length equals 13 residues. Germline V CDR1 and CDR2: SNHLY, FYNNEI. Trimming pared 4 bases from V and 0 bases from J, leaving 5 bases between. The CDR3 bases are TGTGCCAGCAGTGGTTTTAGCACAGATACGCAGTATTTT. It yields the protein CASSGFSTDTQYF.

V and J are TRBV19 and TRBJ2-7; no clear D. The V end was cut by 1 base, the J end by 2 bases, with 12 bases between. The V gene's germline CDR1 is LNHDA and CDR2 SQIVND (reference sequence). CDR3 size: 15 residues. The CDR3 reads CASSIGSDTTYEQYF. CDR3 coding DNA: TGTGCCAGTAGTATAGGGTCAGATACGACCTACGAGCAGTACTTC. The entire variable domain, with the rest obtained from reference TRBV19 and TRBJ2-7, is as follows: DGGITQSPKYLFRKEGQNVTLSCEQNLNHDAMYWYRQDPGQGLRLIYYSQIVNDFQKGDIAEGYSVSREKKESFPLTVTSAQKNPTAFYLCASSIGSDTTYEQYFGPGTRLTVT.

The genes are TRBV7-9 and TRBJ1-2; 9 bases line up with TRBD1. CDR3 length: 14 amino acids. Germline V gives CDR1 SEHNR, CDR2 FQNEAQ (reference sequence). The ends lost 5 bases at V and 8 bases at J; junction bases unmatched: 9. CDR3 protein: CASSRTGAGGGYTF. As DNA, the CDR3 is TGTGCCAGCAGCAGGACAGGGGCCGGGGGCGGCTACACCTTC. Full variable domain (rest looked up from reference TRBV7-9 and TRBJ1-2): DTGVSQNPRHKITKRGQNVTFRCDPISEHNRLYWYRQTLGQGPEFLTYFQNEAQLEKSRLLSDRFSAERPKGSFSTLEIQRTEQGDSAMYLCASSRTGAGGGYTFGSGTRLTVV.

The V gene is TRBV19, the J gene TRBJ2-7; 9 bases match TRBD2. V gave up 6 bases and J gave up 4 bases; unmatched junction bases: 4. CDR1 LNHDA and CDR2 SQIVND come from the germline V gene (reference sequence). The CDR3 length is 13 residues. This CDR3 reads CASSDTSGYEQYF. CDR3 in DNA: TGTGCCAGTAGCGATACTAGCGGGTACGAGCAGTACTTC.

The chain combines TRBV6-1 with TRBJ2-1, with 7 nucleotides matching TRBD2. The V gene's germline CDR1 is MNHNS and CDR2 SASEGT. Losses at the gene ends were 11 bases for V and 8 bases for J; bases not matched to a gene: 6. CDR3 size: 11 residues. CDR3: CAVRTSYEQFF. In DNA, the CDR3 is TGTGCCGTACGGACTAGTTATGAGCAGTTCTTC.

This clone came up a few times. The V and J genes are TRBV28 and TRBJ2-7; 8 nucleotides match TRBD2. V lost 5 bases to trimming and J lost 4 bases; unmatched junction nucleotides: 13. The germline CDR1 and CDR2 sequences are MDHEN and SYDVKM. The CDR3 spans 16 residues. In DNA form, the CDR3 reads TGTGCCAGCAGTCTATTAGGGGGGACTAGTGCGTACGAGCAGTACTTC. It is translated as CASSLLGGTSAYEQYF.

This chain joins TRBV9 and TRBJ2-4, with D perhaps matching TRBD2 (5 bases). The V end lost 3 bases, the J end lost 5 bases, and 24 bases lay between the germline ends. The CDR3 is 18 amino acids. Germline loops: CDR1 SGDLS, CDR2 YYNGEE. CDR3 protein: CASSEDPLPGSPQNIQYF. CDR3 coding DNA: TGTGCCAGCAGCGAAGACCCCCTACCGGGGAGTCCTCAAAACATTCAGTACTTC.

The V gene is TRBV30, the J gene TRBJ2-7, with 7 bases that match TRBD2. This CDR3 spans 14 amino acids. V trimming: 3 bases; J trimming: 1 base; junction bases outside the gene matches: 6. Per the germline V gene, CDR1 is GTSNPN and CDR2 is SVGIG (reference sequence). Here the CDR3 reads CAWRGSGGSYEQYF. CDR3 sequence (DNA): TGTGCCTGGAGAGGGTCCGGGGGGTCCTACGAGCAGTACTTC.

This clone was detected only once. This rearrangement joins TRBV15 to TRBJ2-7, with D uncertain. The germline V gene has CDR1 LNHNV and CDR2 YYDKDF (reference sequence). The ends were cut back, 0 bases at V and 10 bases at J, with 16 bases in the middle. The CDR3 spans 14 residues. The CDR3 loop reads CATSRDSGQTPQYF. DNA of the CDR3: TGTGCCACCAGCAGAGATTCGGGCCAAACGCCTCAGTACTTC.

This chain's CDR3 is CAWSVSGNYGYTF. In DNA, the CDR3 is TGTGCCTGGAGTGTCTCAGGGAACTATGGCTACACCTTC. The chain employs TRBV30 and TRBJ1-2; maybe TRBD1 (5 bases). Germline V gives CDR1 GTSNPN, CDR2 SVGIG (reference sequence). CDR3 length equals 13 residues. V lost 0 bases and J 2 bases, leaving 7 bases between the germline ends.